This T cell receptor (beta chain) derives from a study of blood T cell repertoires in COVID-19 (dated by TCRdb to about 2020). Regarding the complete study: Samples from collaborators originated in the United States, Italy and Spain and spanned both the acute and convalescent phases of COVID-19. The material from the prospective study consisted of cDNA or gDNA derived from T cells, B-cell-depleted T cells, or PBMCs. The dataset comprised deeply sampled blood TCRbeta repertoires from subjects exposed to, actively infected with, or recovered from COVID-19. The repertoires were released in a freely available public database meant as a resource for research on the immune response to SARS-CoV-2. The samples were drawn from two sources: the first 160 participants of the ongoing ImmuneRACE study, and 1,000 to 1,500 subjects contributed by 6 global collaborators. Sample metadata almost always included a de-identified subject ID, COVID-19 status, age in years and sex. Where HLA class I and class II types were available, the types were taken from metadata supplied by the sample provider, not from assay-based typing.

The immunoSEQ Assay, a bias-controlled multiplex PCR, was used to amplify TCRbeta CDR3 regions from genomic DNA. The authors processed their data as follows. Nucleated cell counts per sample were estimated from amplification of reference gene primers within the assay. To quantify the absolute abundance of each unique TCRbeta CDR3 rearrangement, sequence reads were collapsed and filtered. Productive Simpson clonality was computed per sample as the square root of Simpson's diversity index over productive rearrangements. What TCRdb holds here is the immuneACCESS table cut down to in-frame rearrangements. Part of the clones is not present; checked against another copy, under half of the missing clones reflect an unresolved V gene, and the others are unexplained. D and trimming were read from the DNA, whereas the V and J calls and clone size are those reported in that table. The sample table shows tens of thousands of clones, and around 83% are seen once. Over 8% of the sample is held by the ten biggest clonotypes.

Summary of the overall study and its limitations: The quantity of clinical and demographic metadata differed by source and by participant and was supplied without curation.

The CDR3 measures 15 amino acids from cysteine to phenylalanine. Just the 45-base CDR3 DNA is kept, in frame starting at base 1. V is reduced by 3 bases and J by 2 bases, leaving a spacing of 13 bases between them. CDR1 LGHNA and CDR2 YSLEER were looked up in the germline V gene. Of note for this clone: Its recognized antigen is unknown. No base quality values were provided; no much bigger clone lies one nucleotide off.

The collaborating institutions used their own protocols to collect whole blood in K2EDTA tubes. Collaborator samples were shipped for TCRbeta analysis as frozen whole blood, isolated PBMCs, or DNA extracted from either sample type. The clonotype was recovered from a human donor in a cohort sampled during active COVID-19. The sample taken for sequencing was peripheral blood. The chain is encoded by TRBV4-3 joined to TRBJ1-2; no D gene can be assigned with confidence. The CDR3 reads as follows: CASSQSTGSNYGYTF. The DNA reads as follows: TGCGCCAGCAGCCAGAGTACGGGGTCCAACTATGGCTACACCTTC.